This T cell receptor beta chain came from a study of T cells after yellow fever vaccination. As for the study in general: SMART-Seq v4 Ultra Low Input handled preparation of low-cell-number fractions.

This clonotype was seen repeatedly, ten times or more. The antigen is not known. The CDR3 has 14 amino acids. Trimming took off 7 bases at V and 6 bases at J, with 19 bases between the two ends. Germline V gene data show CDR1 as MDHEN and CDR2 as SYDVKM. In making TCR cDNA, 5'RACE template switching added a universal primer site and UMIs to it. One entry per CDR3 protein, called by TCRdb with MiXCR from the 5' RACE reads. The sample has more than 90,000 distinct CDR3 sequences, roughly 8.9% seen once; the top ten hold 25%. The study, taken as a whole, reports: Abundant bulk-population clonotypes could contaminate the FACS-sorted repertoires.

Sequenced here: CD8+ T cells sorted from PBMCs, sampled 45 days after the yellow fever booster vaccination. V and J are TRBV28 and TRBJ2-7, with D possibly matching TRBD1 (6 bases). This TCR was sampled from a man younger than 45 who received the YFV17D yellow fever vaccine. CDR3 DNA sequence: TGTGCCAGCACCTACAGGGTCCCGGAAGGCGAGCAGTACTTC. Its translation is CASTYRVPEGEQYF.